The 29 T cell receptor beta chains reported below all come from one sample, sequenced in a study of CD8 T cells in Susac syndrome. With random hexamers, reverse transcription was performed on roughly 0.5 to 1 ug of RNA. A single record per CDR3 protein comes from TCRdb applying MiXCR to the immunoSEQ multiplex PCR reads. The sample shows approximately 140,000 distinct CDR3 sequences, approximately 79% of them seen only once. Sequencing input: CD8+ T cells from PBMCs. The receptors originated from a human donor with multiple sclerosis.

The sample holds a few counts of this clonotype. The chain is built from TRBV11-1 and TRBJ2-7, with 10 bases identical to TRBD1. Germline V gene sequence: CDR1 SGHAT, CDR2 FQDESV (reference sequence). This CDR3 is built from 14 residues. With V trimmed by 5 bases and J by 3 bases, 4 bases remained unmatched. Here the CDR3 reads CASSLGQGHYEQYV. CDR3 nucleotides: TGTGCCAGCAGCCTGGGACAGGGGCACTACGAGCAGTACGTC.

CDR3 DNA sequence: TGTGCCAGCAGCGTAGTTTCTAGCCACAATGAGCAGTTCTTC. It yields the protein CASSVVSSHNEQFF. This chain links TRBV9 with TRBJ2-1, with D perhaps TRBD2 (5 bases). This CDR3 has 14 residues. Trimming removed 0 bases at V and 5 bases at J, with 9 bases between. Germline assignment: CDR1 SGDLS and CDR2 YYNGEE.

This rearrangement joins TRBV5-1 to TRBJ1-2; D gene uncertain. Germline lookup yields CDR1 SGHRS and CDR2 YFSETQ. The CDR3 spans 14 residues. Between the trimmed V and J ends, which lost 2 bases and 7 bases, there was a span of 15 bases. CDR3 coding DNA: TGCGCCAGCAGCTTTTGCGGGGAATGGATTGGCTACACCTTC. Amino acid sequence: CASSFCGEWIGYTF.

This clonotype is a singleton in its sample. This chain connects TRBV14 to TRBJ1-2; D not certain. Trimming took off 1 base at V and 4 bases at J, with 7 bases between the two ends. CDR1 and CDR2 (germline): SGHDN, FVKESK. The CDR3 length is 13 residues. The CDR3, as DNA: TGTGCCAGCAGCCAAGTCGGCATCTATGGCTACACCTTC. This sequence encodes CASSQVGIYGYTF.

This clonotype was seen just once. The rearrangement uses TRBV7-9 and TRBJ2-7, with 10 nucleotides matching TRBD1. V lost 4 bases and J lost 3; bases outside the gene matches: 12. The CDR3 spans 17 residues. Germline-derived CDR1 and CDR2 are SEHNR and FQNEAQ (reference sequence). The CDR3 coding sequence is TGTGCCAGCAGCTCCCCTAGCTCGACAGGGGGCCACTACGAGCAGTACTTC. It specifies CASSSPSSTGGHYEQYF.

This sequence joins TRBV6-1 and TRBJ2-7, with D perhaps assigned TRBD1 or TRBD2 (6 bases each). Trimming stripped 2 bases from V and 0 bases from J, with 14 bases between. CDR1 and CDR2 from the germline V gene are MNHNS and SASEGT. This CDR3 contains 16 residues. The CDR3 bases are TGTGCCAGCAGTGAAAGGGGGGTGAATTACTCCTACGAGCAGTACTTC. This gives the protein CASSERGVNYSYEQYF.

The gene calls are TRBV4-3 and TRBJ1-2, with no clear D. Germline CDR1 is LGHNA and CDR2 is YSLEER. The CDR3 totals 18 residues. Deletions cut 0 bases from V and 6 bases from J, with 23 bases between. The CDR3 sequence is CASSQETSWGPISDGYTF. The CDR3 bases are TGCGCCAGCAGCCAAGAAACATCGTGGGGTCCCATCTCCGATGGCTACACCTTC.

The chain joins TRBV7-8 to TRBJ2-1; 10 positions match TRBD2. Losses at the gene ends were 4 bases for V and 0 bases for J; bases not matched to a gene: 6. CDR3 length equals 17 residues. CDR1 is SGHVS and CDR2 is FQNEAQ in the germline V gene. In DNA, the CDR3 is TGTGCCAGCAGCTCTACTAGCGGGGAGAGCTCCTACAATGAGCAGTTCTTC. It encodes CASSSTSGESSYNEQFF.

Only a few counts were recorded for this clonotype. V gene TRBV6-1 combines with J gene TRBJ1-3; D ambiguous. The V gene lost 6 bases and the J gene lost 8 bases, with 8 bases spanning the gap. The CDR3 runs 11 residues. Germline assignment: CDR1 MNHNS and CDR2 SASEGT. The CDR3 spells CASRTWDTIYF. Written as DNA, the CDR3 is TGTGCCAGCAGGACATGGGACACCATATATTTT.

V usage is TRBV5-1 and J usage is TRBJ1-4, with D hard to call. Germline CDR1 is SGHRS and CDR2 is YFSETQ. This CDR3 region has 14 residues. V gave up 2 bases and J gave up 4 bases, with 9 bases separating them. CDR3 nucleotide sequence: TGCGCCAGCAGCTTCCTTGGGCTTAATGAAAAACTGTTTTTT. Protein sequence: CASSFLGLNEKLFF.

CDR3 sequence reads: CASSPWGEGTYEQYF. Here the CDR3 DNA reads TGTGCCAGCAGCCCCTGGGGGGAAGGGACCTACGAGCAGTACTTC. This chain uses TRBV3-1 with TRBJ2-7; perhaps TRBD2 as D (6 bases). The germline V gene has CDR1 LGHDT and CDR2 YNNKEL (reference sequence). The CDR3 is 15 amino acids. The V gene lost 4 bases and the J gene lost 2 bases, with 15 bases spanning the gap.

The rearrangement links TRBV28 to TRBJ2-7; D remains ambiguous. CDR1 MDHEN and CDR2 SYDVKM come from the germline V gene. The germline V and J ends were trimmed by 7 bases and 3 bases, with 16 bases remaining between them. The CDR3 sequence is 14 residues long. The CDR3 DNA is TGTGCCAGCACCATAAGGAGTGGCCACTACGAGCAGTACTTC. It is translated as CASTIRSGHYEQYF.

This clonotype turned up a few times. The CDR3 sequence is CASSQTAYSNQPQHF. As DNA, the CDR3 is TGTGCCAGCAGTCAGACCGCGTATAGCAATCAGCCCCAGCATTTT. The V and J genes are TRBV6-1 and TRBJ1-5; D gene uncertain. Germline CDR1 MNHNS, CDR2 SASEGT. The ends were cut back, 5 bases at V and 0 bases at J, with 11 bases in the middle. CDR3 length equals 15 residues.

The V and J genes are TRBV30 and TRBJ1-1, with D unresolved. The ends were cut back, 4 bases at V and 5 bases at J, with 8 bases in the middle. Germline values: CDR1 GTSNPN, CDR2 SVGIG (reference sequence). CDR3 length equals 11 residues. The CDR3 loop reads CAWTLGTEAFF. In nucleotides, the CDR3 is TGTGCCTGGACTCTAGGGACTGAAGCTTTCTTT.

The chain is built from TRBV6-1 and TRBJ1-1, with D possibly matching TRBD1 (5 bases). Germline CDR1 reads MNHNS; CDR2 reads SASEGT. The V end was cut by 5 bases, the J end by 3 bases, with 13 bases between. The CDR3 covers 14 residues. The CDR3 loop is CASSTPRGDTEAFF. The CDR3 coding sequence is TGTGCCAGCAGTACCCCGCGGGGGGACACTGAAGCTTTCTTT.

This chain uses TRBV30 with TRBJ1-2; D perhaps matches TRBD1 (6 bases). This CDR3 is 12 amino acids long. The V end lost 5 bases, the J end lost 8 bases, and 15 bases lay between the germline ends. Germline V lookup: CDR1 GTSNPN, CDR2 SVGIG (reference sequence). The CDR3 loop is CAWDGGHRGYTF. CDR3 sequence (DNA): TGTGCCTGGGATGGGGGGCACAGGGGCTACACCTTC.

The chain links TRBV4-3 to TRBJ2-1; D possibly uses TRBD1 or TRBD2 (6 bases each). With 0 bases removed from V and 2 bases from J, the gap between germline ends came to 11 bases. The germline V gene has CDR1 LGHNA and CDR2 YSLEER. The CDR3 consists of 16 residues. The CDR3 loop reads CASSQDRGLAYNEQFF. The CDR3, as DNA: TGCGCCAGCAGCCAAGATCGGGGGCTAGCCTACAATGAGCAGTTCTTC.

A note on this clonotype: A junction boundary mismatches the germline segment, possibly from a read error. The chain joins TRBV7-7 to TRBJ2-3; 9 nucleotides line up with TRBD1. Germline values: CDR1 SSHAT, CDR2 FNYEAQ (reference sequence). The length of the CDR3 is 15 residues. For the CDR3, the DNA is TGTGCTAGCAGCTTAGGGACAGGGACAGCAGATACGCAGTATTTT. Translation gives CASSLGTGTADTQYF.

This clonotype was counted a few times. The rearrangement joins TRBV12-3 or TRBV12-4 to TRBJ1-5; maybe TRBD1 (6 bases). The CDR3 loop spans 17 amino acids. Between the trimmed V and J ends, which lost 1 base and 6 bases, there was a span of 19 bases. CDR3 bases: TGTGCCAGCAGTTTAGTTTTCGTGGGGGGCTTCGGTCAGCCCCAGCATTTT. Translating it yields CASSLVFVGGFGQPQHF.

The V and J genes are TRBV4-1 and TRBJ1-4; 7 bases fit TRBD1. The CDR3 totals 17 residues. Germline V gives CDR1 MGHRA, CDR2 YSYEKL. V trimming: 1 base; J trimming: 5 bases; junction bases outside the gene matches: 10. The CDR3 sequence is CASSQVGEGQFNEKLFF. The CDR3 region has the DNA TGCGCCAGCAGCCAAGTAGGAGAGGGACAGTTCAATGAAAAACTGTTTTTT.

This chain uses TRBV14 with TRBJ2-3; the D gene is possibly TRBD1 (5 bases). V was clipped by 5 bases and J by 4 bases, with 13 bases between them. The CDR3 has 14 residues. CDR1 and CDR2 (germline): SGHDN, FVKESK. Here the CDR3 DNA reads TGTGCCAGCAGCGTATCAGGGTTACCAGATACGCAGTATTTT. Translated: CASSVSGLPDTQYF.

The V and J genes are TRBV11-2 and TRBJ2-1; 12 bases are a match to TRBD1. J gave up 7 bases and V 3 bases, and 4 bases lay outside the gene matches. This CDR3 has 15 residues. Germline values: CDR1 SGHAT, CDR2 FQNNGV. As DNA, the CDR3 is TGTGCCAGCAGCTTGGGACAGGGGGCAAAAAATGAGCAGTTCTTC. Translating gives CASSLGQGAKNEQFF.

The rearrangement uses TRBV20-1 and TRBJ2-1, with D possibly matching TRBD2 (6 bases). This CDR3 comprises 14 residues. Germline values: CDR1 DFQATT, CDR2 SNEGSKA (reference sequence). The V and J ends lost 1 base and 4 bases respectively, with 11 bases between them. CDR3 nucleotide sequence: TGCAGTGCTAGAGGGAGGGGATGGTACAATGAGCAGTTCTTC. Translating it yields CSARGRGWYNEQFF.

This clonotype was picked up one time. The V call is TRBV27, the J call TRBJ2-2, with 9 bases fitting TRBD1. The V gene's germline CDR1 is MNHEY and CDR2 SMNVEV (reference sequence). With V trimmed by 5 bases and J by 5 bases, 6 bases remained unmatched. The CDR3 is 15 residues long. This chain's CDR3 is CASSLSTGGTGELFF. The CDR3 DNA sequence: TGTGCCAGCAGTCTTTCGACAGGGGGTACCGGGGAGCTGTTTTTT.

The chain uses TRBV10-3 and TRBJ2-1; 10 nucleotides line up with TRBD1. CDR3 size: 15 residues. Germline-derived CDR1 and CDR2 are ENHRY and SYGVKD. With 6 bases clipped from V and 3 bases from J, the junction kept 5 bases outside the gene matches. In DNA, the CDR3 is TGTGCCATCAGGGGACAGGGGATGCGCTACAATGAGCAGTTCTTC. It yields the protein CAIRGQGMRYNEQFF.

The chain couples TRBV27 to TRBJ2-1; 11 bases line up with TRBD2. The ends lost 9 bases at V and 0 bases at J; junction bases unmatched: 7. Germline V gene lookup returns CDR1 MNHEY and CDR2 SMNVEV (reference sequence). This CDR3 contains 16 residues. DNA for the CDR3: TGTGCCAGTAAACTAGCGGGGGTCCGCTCCTACAATGAGCAGTTCTTC. Protein: CASKLAGVRSYNEQFF.

The CDR3 DNA sequence: TGTGCCAGCAGTCGTGACGCGGGTTACCAAAGAAACACCATATATTTT. It translates to CASSRDAGYQRNTIYF. This chain joins TRBV6-1 and TRBJ1-3; D remains unclear. The V and J ends lost 5 bases and 5 bases respectively, with 19 bases between them. Germline CDR1 and CDR2: MNHNS and SASEGT. The CDR3 is 16 amino acids.

The V and J genes are TRBV12-3 or TRBV12-4 and TRBJ1-3; the D gene is possibly TRBD1 (5 bases). The CDR3 totals 17 residues. Deletions cut 8 bases from V and 0 bases from J, with 20 bases between. The CDR3 loop reads CASDSLFGGVSGNTIYF. In DNA, the CDR3 is TGTGCCAGCGATTCTCTTTTTGGGGGGGTCTCTGGAAACACCATATATTTT.

The genes are TRBV19 and TRBJ2-7, with 10 bases identical to TRBD1. The CDR3 consists of 15 residues. J gave up 4 bases and V 5 bases, and 8 bases lay outside the gene matches. The germline V gene has CDR1 LNHDA and CDR2 SQIVND (reference sequence). The CDR3 here is CASSVPGQGNYEQYF. CDR3 coding DNA: TGTGCCAGTAGTGTCCCGGGACAGGGGAATTACGAGCAGTACTTC.